This TCR beta chain emerged from a study of T-cell memory formation after mild COVID-19. Whole-study context: The TCR clusters were mostly specific to one donor.

5'RACE with constant-segment primers yielded barcoded, UMI-tagged TCR alpha and TCR beta cDNA libraries. TCRdb itself ran the 5' RACE reads through MiXCR, one entry per CDR3 protein. The repertoire holds around 30,000 distinct CDR3 sequences, with 9% to 15% as singletons. General study findings and limits: The CD4+ clones that contracted clustered mainly within CM and EM, and the CD8+ clones concentrated in EMRA. Some SARS-CoV-2-responding clones were already detected in memory before infection.

This CDR3 is built from 12 residues. The germline V and J ends were trimmed by 8 bases and 2 bases, with 8 bases remaining between them. Germline CDR1 and CDR2: LNHDA and SQIVND (reference sequence). Many counts were recorded for this clonotype. Antigen specificity is unknown. What was sequenced was PBMCs or a T cell subset sorted from them (not recorded which). This clonotype was obtained from an adult woman who had mild COVID-19 (a few samples of this study predate the infection). Cell type and time point are not known. The rearrangement joins TRBV19 to TRBJ2-3; a weak D match, TRBD1 (5 bases). The DNA for the CDR3 is TGTGCCAGTGACAGCGACACAGATACGCAGTATTTT. Translated, it gives CASDSDTDTQYF.